These T cell receptor beta chains were read from a single sample in a study of identifying expanded T cells in peripheral blood. The data were produced by immunoSEQ multiplex PCR, yet TCRdb's version contains in-frame clones alone and is incomplete. The repertoire has more than 50,000 clones, about four fifths of them found once; the top ten carry 15% to 20%. The sequenced sample was blood. All receptors derive from a person aged 18 to 69 in good health. Each CDR3 is given with its conserved first and last residue. The D gene is left open where the match is weak. Clone size is given for some rows only: seen once, a few or many times, or a class if the clone is expanded.

j_gene	d_gene	v_gene	abundance	CDR3aa	CDR3nt
TRBJ2-2	-	TRBV30	-	CAWTVGYTGELFF	TGTGCCTGGACGGTGGGGTACACCGGGGAGCTGTTTTTT
TRBJ1-1	-	TRBV11-2	medium-sized	CASSLQGYTEAFF	TGTGCCAGCAGCTTGCAGGGGTACACTGAAGCTTTCTTT
TRBJ2-5	-	TRBV2	-	CASSLGKETQYF	TGTGCCAGCAGTCTCGGGAAAGAGACCCAGTACTTC
TRBJ1-1	TRBD1	TRBV2	-	CASSETLQGAAEAFF	TGTGCCAGCAGTGAAACCCTTCAGGGGGCGGCTGAAGCTTTCTTT
TRBJ2-3	-	TRBV9	few	CASSGATDTQYF	TGTGCCAGCAGCGGGGCCACAGATACGCAGTATTTT
TRBJ1-1	-	TRBV11-2	-	CASSSQSTGNTEAFF	TGTGCCAGCAGCTCGCAGAGCACAGGGAACACTGAAGCTTTCTTT
TRBJ2-1	-	TRBV27	once	CASSPRTWGNEQFF	TGTGCCAGCAGCCCTAGGACATGGGGGAATGAGCAGTTCTTC
TRBJ2-7	TRBD1	TRBV6-5	-	CASSYGTGSKYEQYF	TGTGCCAGCAGTTATGGGACAGGGAGTAAGTACGAGCAGTACTTC
TRBJ2-1	-	TRBV20-1	-	CSALSWNEQFF	TGCAGTGCATTGTCCTGGAATGAGCAGTTCTTC
TRBJ2-1	TRBD2	TRBV10-3	-	CAISQGLAGGDEQFF	TGTGCCATCAGTCAAGGACTAGCGGGGGGAGATGAGCAGTTCTTC
TRBJ2-3	TRBD1	TRBV11-1	-	CASSPDRGSTDTQYF	TGTGCCAGCAGCCCGGACAGGGGAAGCACAGATACGCAGTATTTT
TRBJ2-1	TRBD2	TRBV6-6	-	CASSWTIAGGPGEQFF	TGTGCCAGCAGTTGGACCATAGCGGGGGGGCCAGGTGAGCAGTTCTTC
TRBJ1-2	TRBD1	TRBV6-5	-	CASSYSTGGGYTF	TGTGCCAGCAGTTACTCGACAGGGGGGGGCTACACCTTC
TRBJ1-1	-	TRBV5-1	few	CASSLDSQTNTEAFF	TGCGCCAGCAGCTTGGACTCACAGACGAACACTGAAGCTTTCTTT
TRBJ2-3	TRBD1	TRBV4-3	-	CASSQVRDRGLTDTQYF	TGCGCCAGCAGCCAAGTCCGGGACAGGGGGCTTACAGATACGCAGTATTTT
TRBJ1-1	-	TRBV9	-	CASSVVMDPAEAFF	TGTGCCAGCAGCGTAGTCATGGACCCAGCTGAAGCTTTCTTT
TRBJ2-1	TRBD2	TRBV28	-	CASSLGGGAYNEQFF	TGTGCCAGCAGTTTAGGCGGGGGGGCGTACAATGAGCAGTTCTTC
TRBJ1-1	TRBD1	TRBV7-7	-	CASSTPDRPDRGRGTEAFF	TGTGCCAGCAGCACCCCGGACCGACCCGACAGGGGTAGGGGAACTGAAGCTTTCTTT
TRBJ2-2	-	TRBV7-2	-	CASSVDWSRELFF	TGTGCCAGCAGCGTGGACTGGTCAAGGGAGCTGTTTTTT
TRBJ2-3	TRBD2	TRBV4-2	-	CASSQDSGGADTQYF	TGTGCCAGCAGCCAAGATAGCGGGGGGGCAGATACGCAGTATTTT
TRBJ1-2	TRBD1	TRBV7-9	once	CASSRTGRGNYGYTF	TGTGCCAGCAGCCGGACAGGGCGGGGGAACTATGGCTACACCTTC
TRBJ1-2	TRBD1	TRBV6-6	few	CASSYGTGFNYGYTF	TGTGCCAGCAGTTACGGGACAGGGTTTAACTATGGCTACACCTTC
TRBJ2-6	-	TRBV7-9	once	CASSPPGGANVLTF	TGTGCCAGCAGCCCCCCCGGTGGGGCCAACGTCCTGACTTTC
TRBJ1-1	TRBD1	TRBV5-4	-	CASRTAPGGSEAFF	TGTGCCAGCAGAACCGCTCCAGGGGGTTCGGAAGCTTTCTTT
TRBJ2-6	TRBD1	TRBV2	once	CASSRTGRGGANVLTF	TGTGCCAGCAGTCGGACAGGGAGAGGTGGGGCCAACGTCCTGACTTTC
TRBJ2-7	TRBD2	TRBV4-1	-	CASSQDSGVREQYF	TGCGCCAGCAGCCAAGATAGCGGGGTCCGGGAGCAGTACTTC
TRBJ1-1	TRBD1	TRBV5-5	-	CASSRQGNTEAFF	TGTGCCAGCAGTAGACAGGGTAACACTGAAGCTTTCTTT
TRBJ1-1	-	TRBV6-1	few	CASSVQGGVNTEAFF	TGTGCCAGCAGTGTTCAGGGAGGGGTGAACACTGAAGCTTTCTTT
TRBJ1-4	-	TRBV19	-	CASSIDFGSDEKLFF	TGTGCCAGTAGTATAGATTTCGGCAGTGATGAAAAACTGTTTTTT
TRBJ1-1	-	TRBV27	-	CASSLRARDIVAFF	TGTGCCAGCAGTTTACGCGCCAGGGACATCGTTGCTTTCTTT
TRBJ2-7	-	TRBV7-6	-	CASSLGLGSYEQYF	TGTGCCAGCAGCTTAGGATTAGGCAGCTACGAGCAGTACTTC
TRBJ2-3	-	TRBV12-5	-	CASETPPAGAFNTQYF	TGTGCTAGTGAAACACCCCCGGCGGGGGCCTTCAATACGCAGTATTTT
TRBJ2-1	-	TRBV5-1	-	CASSLVTNPYNEQFF	TGCGCCAGCAGCTTGGTGACTAATCCGTACAATGAGCAGTTCTTC
TRBJ2-7	-	TRBV14	-	CASSDSSYEQYF	TGTGCCAGCAGCGACAGCTCCTACGAGCAGTACTTC
TRBJ2-1	-	TRBV5-1	many	CASSLQSSSSYNEQFF	TGCGCCAGCAGCTTGCAAAGTTCAAGCTCCTACAATGAGCAGTTCTTC
TRBJ2-7	-	TRBV11-3	-	CASSHRSYEQYF	TGTGCCAGCAGCCACAGGTCCTACGAGCAGTACTTC
TRBJ2-7	TRBD1	TRBV19	-	CASSFLPGQGTEQYF	TGTGCCAGTAGCTTTCTACCGGGACAGGGTACCGAGCAGTACTTC
TRBJ2-5	-	TRBV4-2	-	CASSHSPQTEETQYF	TGTGCCAGCAGCCACTCGCCACAAACGGAAGAGACCCAGTACTTC
TRBJ1-5	-	TRBV27	-	CASNLRIGGNQPQHF	TGTGCCAGCAACCTCAGGATCGGGGGCAATCAGCCCCAGCATTTT
TRBJ1-2	-	TRBV6-1	-	CASSPGDFYGYTF	TGTGCCAGCAGTCCGGGAGATTTCTATGGCTACACCTTC
TRBJ2-6	-	TRBV5-1	-	CASSLAGGSGANVLTF	TGCGCCAGCAGCTTGGCCGGAGGATCTGGGGCCAACGTCCTGACTTTC
TRBJ2-5	-	TRBV4-1	-	CASSQDRSRETQYF	TGCGCCAGCAGCCAGGACCGGAGTAGGGAGACCCAGTACTTC
TRBJ2-2	TRBD2	TRBV30	-	CAWSVGTSGTLGTGELFF	TGTGCCTGGAGTGTCGGGACTAGCGGGACACTCGGCACCGGGGAGCTGTTTTTT
TRBJ1-1	-	TRBV5-1	-	CASVGARGTEAFF	TGCGCCAGCGTAGGTGCGCGCGGGACTGAAGCTTTCTTT
TRBJ2-3	TRBD1	TRBV10-2	-	CASSEPRTGSTDTQYF	TGCGCCAGCAGTGAGCCGCGGACAGGAAGCACAGATACGCAGTATTTT
TRBJ1-4	TRBD1	TRBV30	-	CAWSPGDSNVGKLFF	TGTGCCTGGAGCCCGGGGGACAGCAACGTGGGAAAACTGTTTTTT
TRBJ1-2	-	TRBV11-2	-	CASSLVGNYGYTF	TGTGCCAGCAGCTTGGTTGGCAACTATGGCTACACCTTC
TRBJ1-5	-	TRBV16	-	CASSVNGVGNQPQHF	TGTGCCAGCAGCGTGAACGGGGTGGGCAATCAGCCCCAGCATTTT
TRBJ2-1	TRBD2	TRBV7-8	once	CASSLGRLAGGPYNEQFF	TGTGCCAGCAGCTTAGGTCGACTAGCGGGAGGGCCTTACAATGAGCAGTTCTTC
TRBJ2-2	-	TRBV7-2	-	CASSSTGTSSGELFF	TGTGCCAGCAGCTCGACCGGGACAAGCTCCGGGGAGCTGTTTTTT
TRBJ1-2	-	TRBV20-1	-	CSARDNGYTF	TGCAGTGCTAGAGATAATGGCTACACCTTC
TRBJ2-3	-	TRBV27	-	CASSLSLRLSTDTQYF	TGTGCCAGCAGTTTATCGCTCAGGCTGAGCACAGATACGCAGTATTTT
TRBJ1-5	-	TRBV5-4	-	CASSFQAGYQPQHF	TGTGCCAGCAGCTTTCAGGCGGGGTATCAGCCCCAGCATTTT
TRBJ2-4	-	TRBV27	few	CASSLGPPERIAKNIQYF	TGTGCCAGCAGTTTAGGCCCCCCCGAGCGAATAGCCAAAAACATTCAGTACTTC
TRBJ2-7	TRBD2	TRBV7-7	few	CASSLYSGYEQYF	TGTGCCAGCAGCCTGTATAGCGGGTACGAGCAGTACTTC
TRBJ1-3	-	TRBV28	-	CASKSGSIYF	TGTGCCAGCAAATCAGGTTCCATATATTTT
TRBJ2-1	-	TRBV7-9	-	CASSLAGYEQFF	TGTGCCAGCAGCTTAGCTGGCTATGAGCAGTTCTTC
TRBJ2-3	-	TRBV6-4	-	CASSDRAGGTDTQYF	TGTGCCAGCAGTGACCGGGCAGGTGGCACAGATACGCAGTATTTT